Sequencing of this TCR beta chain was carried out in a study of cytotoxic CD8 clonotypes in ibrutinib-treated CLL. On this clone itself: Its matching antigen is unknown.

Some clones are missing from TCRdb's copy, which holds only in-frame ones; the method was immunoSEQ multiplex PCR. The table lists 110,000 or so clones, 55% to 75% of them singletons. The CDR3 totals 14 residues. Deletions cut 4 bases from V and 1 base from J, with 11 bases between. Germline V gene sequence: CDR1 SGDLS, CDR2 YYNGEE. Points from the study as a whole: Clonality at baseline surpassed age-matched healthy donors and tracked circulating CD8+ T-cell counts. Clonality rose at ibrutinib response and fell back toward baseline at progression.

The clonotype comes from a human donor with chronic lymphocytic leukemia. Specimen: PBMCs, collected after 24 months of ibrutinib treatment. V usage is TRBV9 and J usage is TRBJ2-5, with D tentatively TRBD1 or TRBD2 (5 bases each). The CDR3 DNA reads TGTGCCAGCAGCAGGGGACGGGTCCAAGAGACCCAGTACTTC. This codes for CASSRGRVQETQYF. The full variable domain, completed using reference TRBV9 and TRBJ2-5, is DSGVTQTPKHLITATGQRVTLRCSPRSGDLSVYWYQQSLDQGLQFLIQYYNGEERAKGNILERFSAQQFPDLHSELNLSSLELGDSALYFCASSRGRVQETQYFGPGTRLLVL.